This is a list of T cell receptor beta chains from one sample in a study of T cells expressing NK-cell markers. Using the 5' RACE reads, TCRdb records one entry per CDR3 protein without DNA. The specimen's table records about 260,000 distinct CDR3 sequences. Sequencing input: blood T cells: a sorted CD56 or NKG2C T cell subset, CD4+ or CD8+ T cells, or bulk PBMC T cells (not recorded which). The origin of the receptors is a woman aged 18-69 years in good health. The CDR3 runs from the conserved cysteine through the conserved F or W.

j_call v_call cdr3_aa
TRBJ2-1 TRBV3-1 CASSHGTSGYNEQFF
TRBJ1-1 TRBV29-1 CSVRRGMTEAFF
TRBJ1-5 TRBV3-1 CASSQGSGRSNQPQHF
TRBJ2-3 TRBV12-3/TRBV12-4 CASHSTGVLGLAGFTDTQYF
TRBJ1-1 TRBV6-5 CASSYSRGGEAFF
TRBJ2-2 TRBV7-6 CASSLPNTGELFF
TRBJ2-1 TRBV20-1 CSAIPGGGVKTPMDEQFF
TRBJ1-2 TRBV28 CASSKANYGYTF
TRBJ2-7 TRBV7-2 CASRLSGITYEQYF
TRBJ2-2 TRBV12-3/TRBV12-4 CASSKQGLAGELFF
TRBJ1-5 TRBV7-9 CASSLVGLGQPQHF
TRBJ2-2 TRBV12-3/TRBV12-4 CASSYQPPGELFF
TRBJ1-4 TRBV20-1 CSARRSEKLFF